This T cell receptor beta chain was sequenced for a study of T-cell memory formation after mild COVID-19. Each CDR3 protein is one row after TCRdb ran MiXCR on the 5' RACE reads. The sample records fewer than 200,000 distinct CDR3 sequences, 10% to 15% being singletons. The table lists this clonotype with a few counts. Source material: PBMCs or a T cell subset sorted from them (not recorded which). This clonotype was obtained from a man aged 18-30 years who had mild COVID-19 (a few samples of this study predate the infection). Cell type and time point are not known.

CDR3 nucleotide sequence: TGCAGTGCCAGGGCGGAGAGCACAGATACGCAGTATTTT. Its translation: CSARAESTDTQYF. The chain links TRBV29-1 to TRBJ2-3; tentatively, D is TRBD1 (5 bases). Germline V CDR1 and CDR2: SQVTM, ANQGSEA. The CDR3 loop spans 13 amino acids.